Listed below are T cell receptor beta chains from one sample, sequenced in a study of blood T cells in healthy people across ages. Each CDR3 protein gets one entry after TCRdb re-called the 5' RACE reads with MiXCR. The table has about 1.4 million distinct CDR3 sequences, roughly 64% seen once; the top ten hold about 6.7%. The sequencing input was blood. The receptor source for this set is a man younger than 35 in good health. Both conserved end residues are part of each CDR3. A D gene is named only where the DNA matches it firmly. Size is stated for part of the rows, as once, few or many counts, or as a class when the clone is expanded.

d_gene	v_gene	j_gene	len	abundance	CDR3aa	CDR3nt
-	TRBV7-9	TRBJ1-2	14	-	CASVLGTTSSGYTF	TGTGCCAGCGTGCTAGGGACCACCTCTTCGGGCTACACCTTC
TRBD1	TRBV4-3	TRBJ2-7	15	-	CASSQDFDRVYEQYF	TGCGCCAGCAGCCAAGATTTCGACAGGGTTTACGAGCAGTACTTC
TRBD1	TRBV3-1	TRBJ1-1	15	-	CASSRTGQGDTEAFF	TGTGCCAGCAGCCGAACGGGACAGGGAGACACTGAAGCTTTCTTT
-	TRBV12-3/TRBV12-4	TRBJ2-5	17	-	CASNRGYRVEQGETQYF	TGTGCCAGCAACCGGGGATATCGAGTCGAACAAGGAGAGACCCAGTACTTC
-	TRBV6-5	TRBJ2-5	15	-	CASSYSGTSQETQYF	TGTGCCAGCAGTTACTCAGGGACTTCACAAGAGACCCAGTACTTC
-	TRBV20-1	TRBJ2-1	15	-	CSAPFGPGGGNLQFF	-
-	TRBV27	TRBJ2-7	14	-	CASSPQVPYYEQYF	TGTGCCAGCAGTCCACAAGTTCCCTACTACGAGCAGTACTTC
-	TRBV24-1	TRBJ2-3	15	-	CATHSGETSTDTQYF	TGTGCCACCCACTCAGGGGAAACCTCCACAGATACGCAGTATTTT
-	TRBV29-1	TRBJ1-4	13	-	CSVRGATNEKLFF	TGCAGCGTTAGGGGAGCAACTAATGAAAAACTGTTTTTT
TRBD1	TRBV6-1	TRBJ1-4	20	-	CASSPVHSRGTASTNEKLFF	TGTGCCAGCAGCCCAGTTCATTCCAGGGGGACAGCGTCAACTAATGAAAAACTGTTTTTT
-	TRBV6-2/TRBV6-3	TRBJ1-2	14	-	CASSLESTGYGYTF	TGTGCCAGCAGCCTAGAGTCGACAGGCTATGGCTACACCTTC
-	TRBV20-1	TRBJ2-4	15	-	CSASWPNGAKNIQYF	TGCAGTGCTAGTTGGCCAAACGGGGCCAAAAACATTCAGTACTTC
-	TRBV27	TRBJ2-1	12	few	CASGDQGLEQFF	TGTGCCAGCGGAGATCAGGGACTCGAGCAGTTCTTC
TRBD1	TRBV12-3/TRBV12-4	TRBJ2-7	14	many	CASRTGHSSYEQYF	TGTGCCAGCCGGACAGGCCATAGCTCCTACGAGCAGTACTTC
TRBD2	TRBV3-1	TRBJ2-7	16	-	CASSQGAGTSGYEQYF	TGTGCCAGCAGCCAAGGGGCAGGGACTAGCGGATACGAGCAGTACTTC
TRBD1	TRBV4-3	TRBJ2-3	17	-	CASSPQPHRGAADTQYF	TGCGCCAGCAGCCCTCAACCCCACAGGGGAGCGGCAGATACGCAGTATTTT
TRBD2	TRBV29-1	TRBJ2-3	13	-	CSVRLALTDTQYF	TGCAGCGTCCGACTAGCTCTCACAGATACGCAGTATTTT
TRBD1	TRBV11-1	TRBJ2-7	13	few	CASRDSLIYEQYF	TGTGCCAGCCGGGACAGCCTGATCTACGAGCAGTACTTC
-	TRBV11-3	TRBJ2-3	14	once	CASSLRPFSGTQYF	TGTGCCAGCAGCTTAAGGCCTTTCTCTGGTACGCAGTATTTT
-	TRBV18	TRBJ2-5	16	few	CASSADSPFSQETQYF	TGTGCCAGCTCAGCGGACTCCCCCTTCTCCCAAGAGACCCAGTACTTC
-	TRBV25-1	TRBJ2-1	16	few	CASSEFPRSSYNEQFF	TGTGCCAGCAGTGAATTCCCCCGTAGCTCCTACAATGAGCAGTTCTTC
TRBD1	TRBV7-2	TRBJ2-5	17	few	CASSLIGTGWYQETQYF	TGTGCCAGCAGCTTAATTGGGACAGGATGGTACCAAGAGACCCAGTACTTC
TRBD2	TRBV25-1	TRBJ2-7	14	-	CASSGTGLGGEQYF	TGTGCCAGCAGTGGGACGGGACTAGGAGGCGAGCAGTACTTC
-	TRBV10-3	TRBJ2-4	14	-	CAISPQASDDIQYF	TGTGCCATCAGTCCCCAGGCTAGCGACGACATTCAGTACTTC
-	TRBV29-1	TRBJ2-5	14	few	CSVGTGLPGETQYF	TGCAGCGTTGGCACAGGGCTACCAGGGGAGACCCAGTACTTC
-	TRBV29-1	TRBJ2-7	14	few	CSVGRRDIPYEQYF	TGCAGCGTCGGGCGTCGGGACATTCCCTACGAGCAGTACTTC
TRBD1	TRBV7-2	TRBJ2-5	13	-	CASSKDRAGTQYF	TGTGCCAGCAGCAAGGACAGGGCTGGGACCCAGTACTTC
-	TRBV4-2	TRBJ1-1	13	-	CASSQAGTTEAFF	TGTGCCAGCAGCCAAGCGGGCACGACTGAAGCTTTCTTT
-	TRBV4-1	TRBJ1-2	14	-	CASSQDGRFYGYTF	TGCGCCAGCAGCCAAGACGGCAGATTCTATGGCTACACCTTC
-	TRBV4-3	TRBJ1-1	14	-	CASSQESGGGEAFF	TGCGCCAGCAGCCAAGAATCGGGTGGGGGTGAAGCTTTCTTT
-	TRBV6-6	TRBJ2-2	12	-	CASSKSSGELFF	TGTGCCAGCAGCAAGTCTAGCGGGGAGCTGTTTTTT
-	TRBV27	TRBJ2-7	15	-	CASSSFQTYSYEQYF	TGTGCCAGCAGTTCGTTTCAGACCTACTCCTACGAGCAGTACTTC
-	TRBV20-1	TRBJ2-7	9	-	CSARGEQYF	TGCAGTGCTAGAGGCGAGCAGTACTTC
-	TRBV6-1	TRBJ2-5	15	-	CASSRQLSMKETQYF	TGTGCCAGCAGTAGACAGCTTTCTATGAAAGAGACCCAGTACTTC
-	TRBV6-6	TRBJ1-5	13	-	CASKRTPNQPQHF	TGTGCCAGCAAAAGGACACCCAATCAGCCCCAGCATTTT
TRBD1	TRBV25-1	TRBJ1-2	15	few	CASSESQTGGYGYTF	TGTGCCAGCAGTGAATCCCAAACAGGGGGCTATGGCTACACCTTC
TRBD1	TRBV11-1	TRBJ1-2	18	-	CASSLEPGQGGINYGYTF	TGTGCCAGCAGCTTAGAACCGGGACAGGGCGGAATTAACTATGGCTACACCTTC
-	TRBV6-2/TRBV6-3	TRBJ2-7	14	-	CASRGLYGNYEQYF	TGTGCCAGCAGGGGCTTATACGGGAATTACGAGCAGTACTTC
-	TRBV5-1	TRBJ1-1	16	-	CASSSQMTGRNTEAFF	TGCGCCAGCAGCTCACAGATGACAGGCCGGAACACTGAAGCTTTCTTT
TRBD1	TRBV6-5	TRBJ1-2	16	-	CASSYRPQGENYGYTF	TGTGCCAGCAGTTATAGGCCTCAGGGGGAAAACTATGGCTACACCTTC
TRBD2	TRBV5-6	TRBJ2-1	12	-	CASSLEREKQFF	TGTGCCAGCAGCTTGGAGCGGGAGAAGCAGTTCTTC
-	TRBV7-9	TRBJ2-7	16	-	CASSGPDQTFVYEQYF	TGTGCCAGCAGCGGGCCTGACCAGACCTTCGTCTACGAGCAGTACTTC
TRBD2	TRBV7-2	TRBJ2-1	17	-	CASSLYPTSASYNEQFF	TGTGCCAGCAGCCTCTACCCGACTAGCGCCTCTTACAATGAGCAGTTCTTC
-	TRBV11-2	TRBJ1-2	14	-	CASSVGGTNNGYTF	TGTGCCAGCAGCGTTGGGGGAACTAACAATGGCTACACCTTC
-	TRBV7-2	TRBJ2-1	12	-	CASSSDSGQQFF	TGTGCCAGCAGCTCTGATTCAGGCCAGCAGTTCTTC
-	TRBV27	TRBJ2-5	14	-	CASSLSSRVETQYF	TGTGCCAGCAGTTTATCGTCCAGGGTCGAGACCCAGTACTTC
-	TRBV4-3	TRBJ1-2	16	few	CASSQRASTANYGYTF	TGCGCCAGCAGCCAGAGAGCCTCGACCGCTAACTATGGCTACACCTTC
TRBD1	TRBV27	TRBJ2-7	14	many	CASSLRQGAYEQYF	TGTGCCAGCAGTTTACGACAGGGGGCCTACGAGCAGTACTTC